A selection of T cell receptor beta chains follows, all from one sample in a study of high-grade serous ovarian cancer treatment subgroups. The assay was immunoSEQ multiplex PCR, and TCRdb's table has in-frame clones only and misses some. The sample records 35,000 to 45,000 clones, about four fifths being singletons. The sequenced sample was tumor tissue. These receptors were taken from a human donor with high-grade serous ovarian cancer. CDR3s include the opening cysteine and the closing phenylalanine or tryptophan. Each record gives: J gene, D gene, V gene, CDR3 protein, CDR3 DNA. A D gene is named only where the DNA matches it firmly.

>TRBJ2-2|TRBD1|TRBV28
CASSSLPQGRLELFF
TGTGCCAGCAGTTCCCTTCCACAGGGGCGTTTGGAGCTGTTTTTT
>TRBJ2-7|.|TRBV19
CASSSAGLSYEQYF
TGTGCCAGTAGTTCCGCCGGTTTGAGCTACGAGCAGTACTTC
>TRBJ2-1|TRBD2|TRBV19
CASKGASGPEQFF
TGTGCCAGTAAAGGGGCTAGCGGCCCGGAGCAGTTCTTC
>TRBJ2-1|.|TRBV7-3
CASSPFGLRLDEQFF
TGTGCCAGCAGTCCATTCGGGTTAAGGCTGGATGAGCAGTTCTTC
>TRBJ1-2|.|TRBV19
CASKREQSGYTF
TGTGCCAGTAAGAGGGAACAGAGCGGCTACACCTTC
>TRBJ2-5|.|TRBV11-2
CASSLRLEGLQETQYF
TGTGCCAGCAGCTTACGGCTAGAGGGATTACAAGAGACCCAGTACTTC
>TRBJ1-3|TRBD1|TRBV7-2
CASSQRMTGHSGNTIYF
TGTGCCAGCAGCCAAAGAATGACAGGGCACTCTGGAAACACCATATATTTT
>TRBJ2-3|TRBD2|TRBV7-9
CASSLRAGGPTDTQYF
TGTGCCAGCAGCTTACGAGCGGGAGGGCCCACAGATACGCAGTATTTT
>TRBJ2-1|.|TRBV19
CASSPWSSGGGYEQFF
TGTGCCAGTAGTCCGTGGTCCTCGGGGGGCGGCTATGAGCAGTTCTTC
>TRBJ1-5|.|TRBV7-2
CASSWGVSSNQPQHF
TGTGCCAGCAGTTGGGGGGTTTCAAGCAATCAGCCCCAGCATTTT
>TRBJ2-1|TRBD2|TRBV4-3
CASSQEWAGDYNEQFF
TGCGCCAGCAGCCAAGAATGGGCGGGGGATTACAATGAGCAGTTCTTC
>TRBJ2-7|.|TRBV20-1
CSASRGEQYF
TGCAGTGCTTCACGGGGCGAGCAGTACTTC
>TRBJ2-7|.|TRBV5-4
CASSLAAVGPYEQYF
TGTGCCAGCAGCTTGGCCGCCGTGGGCCCCTACGAGCAGTACTTC
>TRBJ1-6|.|TRBV7-9
CASSLAQSEPSLHF
TGTGCCAGCAGCTTAGCGCAGTCTGAACCATCCCTCCACTTT
>TRBJ2-7|.|TRBV30
CAWSVHSDEQYF
TGTGCCTGGAGTGTACACAGTGACGAGCAGTACTTC
>TRBJ1-5|.|TRBV12-5
CASGSQGINQPQHF
TGTGCTAGTGGTTCCCAGGGTATCAATCAGCCCCAGCATTTT
>TRBJ2-5|TRBD2|TRBV7-2
CASSLLTAGGVPTQYF
TGTGCCAGCAGCTTACTCACAGCGGGAGGGGTCCCGACCCAGTACTTC
>TRBJ1-5|.|TRBV6-4
CASSEQVNQPQHF
TGTGCCAGCAGTGAACAGGTTAATCAGCCCCAGCATTTT
>TRBJ2-1|TRBD2|TRBV28
CASVLTSGRTYNEQFF
TGTGCCAGCGTATTGACTAGCGGTAGGACCTACAATGAGCAGTTCTTC
>TRBJ2-5|.|TRBV4-3
CASSQDPEAETQYF
TGCGCCAGCAGCCAAGACCCCGAGGCAGAGACCCAGTACTTC
>TRBJ2-1|.|TRBV29-1
CSARRVISYNEQFF
TGCAGCGCCCGAAGGGTTATTAGCTACAATGAGCAGTTCTTC
>TRBJ1-4|TRBD1|TRBV2
CASRVGQGALSLFF
TGTGCCAGCAGAGTGGGACAGGGGGCTTTATCACTGTTTTTT
>TRBJ2-3|.|TRBV5-5
CASSFEGSDTQYF
TGTGCCAGCAGCTTTGAGGGGTCCGATACGCAGTATTTT